Shown below are 20 T cell receptor beta chains from a single sample sequenced in a study of siplizumab effects on memory and regulatory T cells. The repertoire was sequenced with immunoSEQ multiplex PCR; TCRdb's copy has only in-frame clones and lacks some. The sample contains 95,000 to 130,000 clones, around 94% of which appear only once. Sequencing input: non-Treg CD4+ T cells sorted from blood. These receptor sequences come from a human donor in good health.

The chain joins TRBV5-4 to TRBJ2-5, with D possibly TRBD1 on 5 matching bases. The CDR3 is 15 amino acids. Trimming took off 1 base at V and 4 bases at J, with 14 bases between the two ends. Germline V lookup: CDR1 SGHNT, CDR2 YYREEE (reference sequence). DNA for the CDR3: TGTGCCAGCAGCTTGTATCAGTGGGGCGTAGAGACCCAGTACTTC. It encodes CASSLYQWGVETQYF.

The chain joins TRBV7-9 to TRBJ2-1; D remains ambiguous. Trimming took 2 bases from V and 8 from J, leaving 7 bases between them. The CDR3 has 12 residues. Germline V gene sequence: CDR1 SEHNR, CDR2 FQNEAQ (reference sequence). The DNA of the CDR3 is TGTGCCAGCAGCTTATTTGCGGATGAGCAGTTCTTC. Protein sequence: CASSLFADEQFF.

The J gene is TRBJ2-3, the V gene TRBV19, with no clear D. V was trimmed by 7 bases and J by 0 bases, leaving 8 bases between them. The CDR3 has 13 residues. CDR1 is LNHDA, CDR2 SQIVND, per germline (reference sequence). CDR3 protein: CASKARSTDTQYF. The CDR3 DNA sequence: TGTGCCAGTAAGGCCCGTAGCACAGATACGCAGTATTTT.

The chain employs TRBV7-8 and TRBJ1-2; perhaps TRBD1 as D (5 bases). Trimming left V 1 base short and J 3 bases short, with 15 bases between. In germline, CDR1 is SGHVS, CDR2 FQNEAQ. The CDR3 totals 16 residues. Written as DNA, the CDR3 is TGTGCCAGCAGCTTAGGGGCAGGGACCCTACACTATGGCTACACCTTC. Encoded protein: CASSLGAGTLHYGYTF.

The J gene is TRBJ1-4, the V gene TRBV11-2, with D maybe TRBD1 (6 bases). The CDR3 covers 14 residues. The ends were cut back, 5 bases at V and 4 bases at J, with 11 bases in the middle. The germline CDR1 and CDR2 sequences are SGHAT and FQNNGV. The CDR3 nucleotides are TGTGCCAGCAGCATGACAGGACGTAATGAAAAACTGTTTTTT. Its translation is CASSMTGRNEKLFF.

The V call is TRBV6-6, the J call TRBJ1-3; 9 positions match TRBD1. The germline gives CDR1 MNHNY, CDR2 SVGAGI (reference sequence). There are 16 residues in the CDR3. The V gene end was trimmed by 6 bases and the J gene end by 2 bases; junction bases not matched to a gene: 8. The CDR3 DNA reads TGTGCCAGCAGAGACCCGGGACAGGGAACTGGAAACACCATATATTTT. This translates into CASRDPGQGTGNTIYF.

This chain joins TRBV15 and TRBJ1-2; TRBD1 agrees at 9 bases. CDR3 size: 16 residues. The trim removed 5 bases at V and 7 bases at J, leaving 14 bases unmatched. Germline CDR1 LNHNV, CDR2 YYDKDF (reference sequence). CDR3 in DNA: TGTGCCACCAGCTATGACACTTTACAGGGGGCCGGTGGCTACACCTTC. Translating it yields CATSYDTLQGAGGYTF.

The genes are TRBV4-2 and TRBJ2-3; D not resolved. V was cut by 0 bases and J by 5 bases, with 15 bases left in between. The CDR3 runs 16 residues. The germline gives CDR1 LGHNA, CDR2 YNFKEQ. The CDR3 nucleotides read TGTGCCAGCAGCCAAGATACGTGGATAAATGGAGATACGCAGTATTTT. This codes for CASSQDTWINGDTQYF.

This sequence joins TRBV11-3 and TRBJ2-7; unclear D gene. Germline CDR1 SGHNT, CDR2 YENEEA. With 1 base removed from V and 2 bases from J, the gap between germline ends came to 15 bases. The CDR3 totals 16 residues. CDR3 coding DNA: TGTGCCAGCAGCTTAGTATTAGGGAACGTCCCCTACGAGCAGTACTTC. Translation gives CASSLVLGNVPYEQYF.

J is TRBJ2-7 and V is TRBV18, with 10 bases fitting TRBD2. The CDR3 covers 16 residues. The junction had 6 bases not matched to a gene; V was cut back by 2 bases and J by 2 bases. CDR1 and CDR2 from the germline V gene are KGHSH and LQKENI. CDR3 DNA sequence: TGTGCCAGCTCACCATCCGGACTAGCGGATACCTACGAGCAGTACTTC. This sequence encodes CASSPSGLADTYEQYF.

This clone was observed a single time. The rearrangement uses TRBV23-1 and TRBJ2-7; 10 bases match TRBD1. TRBV23-1 is marked as an open reading frame, function uncertain. The junction had 4 bases not matched to a gene; V was cut back by 0 bases and J by 2 bases. The CDR3 is made up of 16 amino acids. CDR3 protein: CASSQSTGTGAYEQYF. The CDR3 nucleotides read TGCGCCAGCAGTCAATCTACCGGGACAGGGGCCTACGAGCAGTACTTC.

This clone was seen only a few times. The chain uses TRBV7-9 and TRBJ2-5; 7 bases match TRBD1. V was pared by 1 base and J by 2 bases, with 1 base of the junction left unmatched. Germline V gene sequence: CDR1 SEHNR, CDR2 FQNEAQ (reference sequence). This CDR3 is 14 amino acids long. CDR3 in amino acids: CASSLGQGQETQYF. The CDR3 nucleotides read TGTGCCAGCAGCTTAGGACAGGGACAAGAGACCCAGTACTTC.

The genes are TRBV11-2 and TRBJ1-2, with 11 bases fitting TRBD1. Germline CDR1 is SGHAT and CDR2 is FQNNGV. CDR3 length equals 16 residues. J was trimmed by 3 bases and V by 5 bases; bases with no gene match: 8. CDR3 loop: CASSATGTGGDYGYTF. DNA for the CDR3: TGTGCCAGCAGCGCAACCGGGACAGGGGGGGACTATGGCTACACCTTC.

This chain joins TRBV30 and TRBJ2-4, with 7 bases aligning to TRBD2. The CDR3 loop spans 14 amino acids. Trimming removed 0 bases from V and 6 bases from J; junction bases left unmatched: 5. Per germline, CDR1 GTSNPN and CDR2 SVGIG (reference sequence). CDR3 residues: CAWSVGRGGNIQYF. CDR3 nucleotide sequence: TGTGCCTGGAGTGTAGGCCGCGGGGGAAACATTCAGTACTTC. Drawing the rest from reference TRBV30 and TRBJ2-4, the complete variable domain is SQTIHQWPATLVQPVGSPLSLECTVEGTSNPNLYWYRQAAGRGLQLLFYSVGIGQISSEVPQNLSASRPQDRQFILSSKKLLLSDSGFYLCAWSVGRGGNIQYFGAGTRLSVL.

This clone was seen only once. The chain carries TRBV30 and TRBJ1-5; D not certain. The CDR3 has 15 residues. Germline loops: CDR1 GTSNPN, CDR2 SVGIG (reference sequence). The V end lost 1 base, the J end lost 0 bases, and 10 bases lay between the germline ends. This CDR3 reads CAWSEGLYSNQPQHF. The DNA for the CDR3 is TGTGCCTGGAGTGAGGGCCTTTATAGCAATCAGCCCCAGCATTTT. Complete variable domain (other parts from reference TRBV30 and TRBJ1-5): SQTIHQWPATLVQPVGSPLSLECTVEGTSNPNLYWYRQAAGRGLQLLFYSVGIGQISSEVPQNLSASRPQDRQFILSSKKLLLSDSGFYLCAWSEGLYSNQPQHFGDGTRLSIL.

The V and J genes are TRBV7-9 and TRBJ2-3; either TRBD1 or TRBD2 may fit D (5 bases each). With 5 bases removed from V and 2 bases from J, the gap between germline ends came to 8 bases. Germline CDR1 is SEHNR and CDR2 is FQNEAQ (reference sequence). The CDR3 totals 13 residues. CDR3 protein: CASSPGTTDTQYF. DNA of the CDR3: TGTGCCAGCAGCCCCGGGACCACAGATACGCAGTATTTT.

The chain's CDR3 is CASGTGGTDTQYF. The CDR3 nucleotides are TGTGCCAGCGGGACGGGAGGCACAGATACGCAGTATTTT. The V gene is TRBV9, the J gene TRBJ2-3; D perhaps matches TRBD2 (6 bases). The CDR3 loop spans 13 amino acids. V was clipped by 7 bases and J by 1 base, with 10 bases between them. Germline V gene data show CDR1 as SGDLS and CDR2 as YYNGEE.

V is TRBV5-1 and J is TRBJ2-5; no firm D call. Germline assignment: CDR1 SGHRS and CDR2 YFSETQ. The CDR3 is 14 residues long. Between the trimmed V and J ends, which lost 5 bases and 2 bases, there was a span of 13 bases. CDR3 in amino acids: CASRGMAVQETQYF. The CDR3 DNA reads as TGCGCCAGCAGAGGAATGGCGGTTCAAGAGACCCAGTACTTC.

The chain has TRBV5-4 and TRBJ2-3; maybe TRBD1 (7 bases). CDR3 length: 14 amino acids. The V gene's germline CDR1 is SGHNT and CDR2 YYREEE (reference sequence). The V gene lost 3 bases and the J gene lost 4 bases, with 12 bases spanning the gap. CDR3 in DNA: TGTGCCAGCAGCTCCCCAGGGGGGTCAGATACGCAGTATTTT. Protein product: CASSSPGGSDTQYF.

The chain joins TRBV25-1 to TRBJ2-7; TRBD2 agrees at 8 bases. Germline CDR1 reads MGHDK; CDR2 reads SYGVNS. V was clipped by 8 bases and J by 6 bases; unmatched bases: 9. The CDR3 is made up of 13 amino acids. CDR3 amino acids: CASPGGKPLEQYF. The CDR3, as DNA: TGTGCCAGCCCGGGGGGGAAGCCCCTCGAGCAGTACTTC.